The rows below give T cell receptor beta chains drawn from one sample of a study of blood T cell repertoires in COVID-19. The protocol was immunoSEQ multiplex PCR, while the TCRdb copy is restricted to in-frame clones and leaves out a portion. The sample gives tens of thousands of clones, approximately 85% of which show up once; around a quarter is in the top ten. The sample taken for sequencing was peripheral blood. The receptor source for this set is a human donor in a cohort sampled during active COVID-19. CDR3s include the opening cysteine and the closing phenylalanine or tryptophan. The D gene is left open where the match is weak. Clone size is stated in some rows and not others, as once, few, many or a class when expanded.

V gene	J gene	D gene	clone size	CDR3 length	CDR3 DNA	CDR3 protein
TRBV12-2	TRBJ1-3	.	.	17	TGTGCAAGTCGCCGAGGTACAAAGGGGGCGCAGGGAAACACCATATATTTT	CASRRGTKGAQGNTIYF
TRBV5-4	TRBJ2-3	.	few	14	TGTGCCAGCAGCTTGGCCCTGGTAGCAGATACGCAGTATTTT	CASSLALVADTQYF
TRBV9	TRBJ1-1	.	.	14	TGTGCCAGCAGCGGGGGACTTACGAACACTGAAGCTTTCTTT	CASSGGLTNTEAFF
TRBV7-9	TRBJ2-1	.	.	16	TGTGCCAGCAGCAGGGGGGGCAGGGAACCCTACAATGAGCAGTTCTTC	CASSRGGREPYNEQFF
TRBV27	TRBJ1-1	.	.	16	TGTGCCAGCAGCTTGATAGGCACGGGACACTACACTGAAGCTTTCTTT	CASSLIGTGHYTEAFF
TRBV29-1	TRBJ2-7	TRBD1	.	12	TGCAGCGTGGGGACAGGGGGTGGCGAGCAGTACTTC	CSVGTGGGEQYF
TRBV30	TRBJ2-2	TRBD2	.	14	TGTGCCTGGCGTAGCGGGGGAAACACCGGGGAGCTGTTTTTT	CAWRSGGNTGELFF
TRBV7-9	TRBJ1-2	.	.	14	TGTGCCAGCAGCTTAGTAGGGGCCTATGACGGCTACACCTTC	CASSLVGAYDGYTF
TRBV19	TRBJ1-2	TRBD1	.	16	TGTGCCAGTAGTCCAAGACAGGGATTAACTAACTATGGCTACACCTTC	CASSPRQGLTNYGYTF
TRBV6-5	TRBJ2-2	.	once	12	TGTGCCAGCAGTCCTTCGACCGGGGAGCTGTTTTTT	CASSPSTGELFF
TRBV7-3	TRBJ1-5	TRBD1	.	15	TGTGCCAGCAGCTTAACGGGACAGGGCGATCAGCCCCAGCATTTT	CASSLTGQGDQPQHF
TRBV3-1/TRBV3-2	TRBJ2-5	.	.	13	TGTGCCAGCAGACCTATATTTCAAGAGACCCAGTACTTC	CASRPIFQETQYF
TRBV18	TRBJ2-4	TRBD2	once	14	TGTGCCAGCTCACCACTAGCGGGGGAAAACATTCAGTACTTC	CASSPLAGENIQYF
TRBV4-1	TRBJ2-1	.	.	12	TGCGCCAGCAGCCACCGATCAGATGAGCAGTTCTTC	CASSHRSDEQFF
TRBV12-3/TRBV12-4	TRBJ1-2	TRBD1	.	13	TGTGCCAGCAGGACAGGGGCCCTCTATGGCTACACCTTC	CASRTGALYGYTF
TRBV10-3	TRBJ2-6	TRBD1	.	19	TGTGCCATCAGTGAACACAGGGGTGAATCGATCTCTGGGGCCAACGTCCTGACTTTC	CAISEHRGESISGANVLTF
TRBV5-5	TRBJ1-2	.	few	15	TGTGCCAGCAGCTTGGCCGGGACACTCAACTATGGCTACACCTTC	CASSLAGTLNYGYTF
TRBV12-5	TRBJ2-7	.	.	15	TGTGCTAGTGGTTTTGGGGGCACAGGACTCTACGAGCAGTACTTC	CASGFGGTGLYEQYF
TRBV9	TRBJ1-6	.	.	13	TGTGCCAGCAGCGTAGTGGGGGGGGATCCCCTCCACTTT	CASSVVGGDPLHF
TRBV24-1	TRBJ2-3	.	.	14	TGTGCCACCAGTGACGTTCGTGGCACAGATACGCAGTATTTT	CATSDVRGTDTQYF
TRBV6-1	TRBJ2-1	TRBD2	.	16	TGTGCCAGCAGCGAACCGCGGGGGAACCTAAACAATGAGCAGTTCTTC	CASSEPRGNLNNEQFF
TRBV27	TRBJ1-1	.	.	15	TGTGCCAGCAGTGCGGGGTGGACGGTGAACACTGAAGCTTTCTTT	CASSAGWTVNTEAFF
TRBV2	TRBJ2-5	TRBD1	.	20	TGTGCCAGCAGTGAAGGAGCGGGACAGGGGGCCATTGTCTTGGGAGAGACCCAGTACTTC	CASSEGAGQGAIVLGETQYF
TRBV5-1	TRBJ2-1	TRBD2	.	17	TGCGCCAGCCGTGGGACTAGCGGGGGGAGCTCCTACAATGAGCAGTTCTTC	CASRGTSGGSSYNEQFF
TRBV11-2	TRBJ2-1	TRBD2	once	16	TGTGCCAGCAGCTTCCTAGCGGGGGGGTCCTACAATGAGCAGTTCTTC	CASSFLAGGSYNEQFF
TRBV5-1	TRBJ2-7	TRBD1	.	17	TGCGCCAGCAGCCCCAAAGTTTACCGGGACAGGCTCAGCGAGCAGTACTTC	CASSPKVYRDRLSEQYF
TRBV14	TRBJ1-6	TRBD1	.	15	TGTGCCAGCAGCTCCGGAGGGGGCAACGGTTCACCCCTCCACTTT	CASSSGGGNGSPLHF
TRBV7-8	TRBJ2-3	TRBD1	.	15	TGTGCCAGCAGCCCCTCGAGGGGGCTACGAGATACGCAGTATTTT	CASSPSRGLRDTQYF
TRBV3-1/TRBV3-2	TRBJ2-7	.	.	13	TGTGCCAGCAGTGGATGGAGTGTGGACGAGCAGTACTTC	CASSGWSVDEQYF
TRBV27	TRBJ2-1	.	.	15	TGTGCCAGCAGTTTACTCCCGGAGGCCTACAATGAGCAGTTCTTC	CASSLLPEAYNEQFF
TRBV19	TRBJ2-7	.	once	13	TGTGCCAGTAGGGACACCGACTCCTACGAGCAGTACTTC	CASRDTDSYEQYF
TRBV3-1/TRBV3-2	TRBJ2-3	.	.	14	TGTGCCAGCAGCCAATACCAGAGCACAGATACGCAGTATTTT	CASSQYQSTDTQYF
TRBV7-9	TRBJ2-1	TRBD1	.	15	TGTGCCAGCAGCTTAGGCGACAGGGCCCACAATGAGCAGTTCTTC	CASSLGDRAHNEQFF
TRBV6-1	TRBJ2-5	.	few	16	TGTGCCAGCAGTGAAGCCGGCTTAGGGGGGGCGGAGACCCAGTACTTC	CASSEAGLGGAETQYF
TRBV3-1/TRBV3-2	TRBJ2-7	TRBD1	.	15	TGTGCCAGCAGCCAAGCTGGGGACAGTTCCTACGAGCAGTACTTC	CASSQAGDSSYEQYF
TRBV19	TRBJ1-2	TRBD1	.	16	TGTGCCAGTAGTATAGGAGCCCCGGGACAGGGGGATGGCTACACCTTC	CASSIGAPGQGDGYTF
TRBV7-6	TRBJ1-1	TRBD1	once	14	TGTGCCAGCAGCCGGGACAGCTCGAACACTGAAGCTTTCTTT	CASSRDSSNTEAFF
TRBV5-1	TRBJ2-7	TRBD2	.	16	TGCGCCAGCAGCTTGGGGGACAGCGGGGGGTCCTACGAGCAGTACTTC	CASSLGDSGGSYEQYF
TRBV4-1	TRBJ2-1	.	.	11	TGCGCCAGCAGCCTAGGAGATGAGCAGTTCTTC	CASSLGDEQFF
TRBV30	TRBJ1-2	TRBD1	few	13	TGTGCCTGTCCCATACAGGGGAACTATGGCTACACCTTC	CACPIQGNYGYTF
TRBV18	TRBJ1-1	.	once	13	TGTGCCAGCTCCCCCGAGGGGAACACTGAAGCTTTCTTT	CASSPEGNTEAFF
TRBV7-8	TRBJ1-5	TRBD1	.	16	TGTGCCAGCAGCTTAGAGGGGGCTTGGAGCAATCAGCCCCAGCATTTT	CASSLEGAWSNQPQHF
TRBV11-2	TRBJ1-5	.	.	16	TGTGCCAGCAGCTTAATTTTTTCGGGGGGTAATCAGCCCCAGCATTTT	CASSLIFSGGNQPQHF